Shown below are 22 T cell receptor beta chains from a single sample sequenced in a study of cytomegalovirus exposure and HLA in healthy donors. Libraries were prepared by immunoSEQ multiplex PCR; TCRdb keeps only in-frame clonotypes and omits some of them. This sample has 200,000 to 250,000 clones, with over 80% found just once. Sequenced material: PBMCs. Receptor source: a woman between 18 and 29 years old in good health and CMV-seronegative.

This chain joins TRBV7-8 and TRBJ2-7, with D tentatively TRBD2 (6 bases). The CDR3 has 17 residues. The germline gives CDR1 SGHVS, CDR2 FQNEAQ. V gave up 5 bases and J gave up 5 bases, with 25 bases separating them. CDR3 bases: TGTGCCAGCAGCCTATTCCTCGTTGGGGGAGGTGCCCACGAGCAGTACTTC. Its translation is CASSLFLVGGGAHEQYF. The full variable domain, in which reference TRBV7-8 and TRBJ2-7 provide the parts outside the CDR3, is GAGVSQSPRYKVAKRGQDVALRCDPISGHVSLFWYQQALGQGPEFLTYFQNEAQLDKSGLPSDRFFAERPEGSVSTLKIQRTQQEDSAVYLCASSLFLVGGGAHEQYFGPGTRLTVT.

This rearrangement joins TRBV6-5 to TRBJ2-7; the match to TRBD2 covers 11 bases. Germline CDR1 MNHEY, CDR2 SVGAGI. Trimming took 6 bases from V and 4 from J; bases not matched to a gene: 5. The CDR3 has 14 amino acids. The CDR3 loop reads CASSSGTSGYEQYF. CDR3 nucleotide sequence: TGTGCCAGCAGCTCCGGGACTAGCGGATACGAGCAGTACTTC.

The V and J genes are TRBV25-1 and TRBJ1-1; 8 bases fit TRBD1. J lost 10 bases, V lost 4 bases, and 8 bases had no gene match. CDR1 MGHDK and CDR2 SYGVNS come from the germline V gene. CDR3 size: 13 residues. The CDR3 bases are TGTGCCAGCAGTGGTTCCCAGGGGGCGCGAGCTTTCTTT. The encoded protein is CASSGSQGARAFF. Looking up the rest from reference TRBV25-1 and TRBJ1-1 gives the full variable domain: EADIYQTPRYLVIGTGKKITLECSQTMGHDKMYWYQQDPGMELHLIHYSYGVNSTEKGDLSSESTVSRIRTEHFPLTLESARPSHTSQYLCASSGSQGARAFFGQGTRLTVV.

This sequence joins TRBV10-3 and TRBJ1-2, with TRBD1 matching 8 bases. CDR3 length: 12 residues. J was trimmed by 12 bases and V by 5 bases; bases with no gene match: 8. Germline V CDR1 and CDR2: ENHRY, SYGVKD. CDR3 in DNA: TGTGCCATCAGTCCCGGGACAGGAGCTAACACCTTC. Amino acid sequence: CAISPGTGANTF.

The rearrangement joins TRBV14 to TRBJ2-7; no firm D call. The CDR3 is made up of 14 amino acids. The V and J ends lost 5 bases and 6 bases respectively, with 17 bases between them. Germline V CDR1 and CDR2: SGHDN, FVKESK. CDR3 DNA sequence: TGTGCCAGCAGCGCCAGTCTAGGTTCGGGCGAGCAGTACTTC. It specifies CASSASLGSGEQYF.

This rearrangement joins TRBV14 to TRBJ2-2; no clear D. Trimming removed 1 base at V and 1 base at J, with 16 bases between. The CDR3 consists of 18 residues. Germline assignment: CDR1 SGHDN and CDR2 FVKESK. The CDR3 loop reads CASSQAPLTPRNTGELFF. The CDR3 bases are TGTGCCAGCAGCCAAGCACCCCTAACACCTAGGAACACCGGGGAGCTGTTTTTT.

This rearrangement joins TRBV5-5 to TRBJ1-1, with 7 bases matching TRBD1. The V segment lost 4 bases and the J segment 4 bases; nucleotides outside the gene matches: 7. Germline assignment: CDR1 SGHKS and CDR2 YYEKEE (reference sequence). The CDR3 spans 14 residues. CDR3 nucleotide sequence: TGTGCCAGCAGCCAAGGACAGGTAGGCACTGAAGCTTTCTTT. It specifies CASSQGQVGTEAFF.

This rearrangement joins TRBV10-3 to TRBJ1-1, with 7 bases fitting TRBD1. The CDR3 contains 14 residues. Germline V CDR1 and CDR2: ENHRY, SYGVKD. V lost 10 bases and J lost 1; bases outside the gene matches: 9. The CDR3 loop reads CASSRTGTNTEAFF. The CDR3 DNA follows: TGTGCCAGCAGCCGGACAGGAACGAACACTGAAGCTTTCTTT.

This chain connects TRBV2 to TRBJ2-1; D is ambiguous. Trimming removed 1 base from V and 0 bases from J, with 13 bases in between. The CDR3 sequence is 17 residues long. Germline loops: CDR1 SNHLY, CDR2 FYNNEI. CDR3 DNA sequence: TGTGCCAGCAGTGAAGTAATACGGTTGGTCTCCTACAATGAGCAGTTCTTC. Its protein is CASSEVIRLVSYNEQFF.

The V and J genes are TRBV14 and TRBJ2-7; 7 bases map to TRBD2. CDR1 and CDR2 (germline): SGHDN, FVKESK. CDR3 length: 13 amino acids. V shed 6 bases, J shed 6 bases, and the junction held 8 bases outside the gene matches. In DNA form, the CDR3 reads TGTGCCAGCAGAGGACGGGAGGTTCCCGAGCAGTACTTC. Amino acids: CASRGREVPEQYF.

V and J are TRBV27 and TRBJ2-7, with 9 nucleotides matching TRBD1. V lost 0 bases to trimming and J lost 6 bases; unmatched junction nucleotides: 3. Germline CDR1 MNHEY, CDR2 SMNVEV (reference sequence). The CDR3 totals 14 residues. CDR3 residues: CASSLSGQGREQYF. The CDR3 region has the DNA TGTGCCAGCAGTTTATCGGGACAGGGACGCGAGCAGTACTTC.

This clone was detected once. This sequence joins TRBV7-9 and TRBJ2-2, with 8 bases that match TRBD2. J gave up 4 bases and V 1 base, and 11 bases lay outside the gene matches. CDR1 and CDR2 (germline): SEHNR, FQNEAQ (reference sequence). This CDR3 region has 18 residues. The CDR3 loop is CASSLVLGAGVFTGELFF. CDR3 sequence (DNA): TGTGCCAGCAGCTTAGTTTTAGGAGCGGGAGTTTTCACCGGGGAGCTGTTTTTT.

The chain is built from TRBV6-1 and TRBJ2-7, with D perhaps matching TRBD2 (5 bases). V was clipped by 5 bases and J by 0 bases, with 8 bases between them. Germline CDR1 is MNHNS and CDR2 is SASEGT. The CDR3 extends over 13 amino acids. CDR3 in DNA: TGTGCCAGCAGTAGAGGGAACTCCTACGAGCAGTACTTC. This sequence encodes CASSRGNSYEQYF.

For the CDR3, the DNA is TGTGCCAGCCGGGGACAGGGGAGAGATACGCAGTATTTT. Translation gives CASRGQGRDTQYF. The chain combines TRBV6-1 with TRBJ2-3; 10 bases are a match to TRBD1. CDR1 and CDR2 from the germline V gene are MNHNS and SASEGT. Trimming took 8 bases from V and 5 from J; bases not matched to a gene: 4. The CDR3 runs to 13 residues.

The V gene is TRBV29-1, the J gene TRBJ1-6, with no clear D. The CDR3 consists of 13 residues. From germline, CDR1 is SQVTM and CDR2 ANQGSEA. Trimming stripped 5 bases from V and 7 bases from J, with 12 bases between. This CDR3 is CSVRRELNSPLHF. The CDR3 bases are TGCAGCGTTAGGAGGGAGTTGAATTCACCCCTCCACTTT.

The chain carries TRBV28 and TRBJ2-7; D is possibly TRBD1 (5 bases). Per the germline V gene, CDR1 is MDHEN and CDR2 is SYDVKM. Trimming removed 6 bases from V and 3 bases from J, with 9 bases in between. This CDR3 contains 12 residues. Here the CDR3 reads CASSPGFYEQYF. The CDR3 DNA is TGTGCCAGCAGCCCAGGGTTCTACGAGCAGTACTTC.

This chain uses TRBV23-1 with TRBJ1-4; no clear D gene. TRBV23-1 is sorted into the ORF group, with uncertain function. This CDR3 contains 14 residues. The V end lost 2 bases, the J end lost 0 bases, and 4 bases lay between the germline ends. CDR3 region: CASSQVTTNEKLFF. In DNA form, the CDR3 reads TGCGCCAGCAGTCAAGTCACAACTAATGAAAAACTGTTTTTT.

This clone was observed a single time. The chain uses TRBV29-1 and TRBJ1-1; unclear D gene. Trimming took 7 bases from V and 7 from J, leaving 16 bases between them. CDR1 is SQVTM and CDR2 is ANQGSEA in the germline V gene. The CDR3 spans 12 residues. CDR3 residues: CSGSSGFDEAFF. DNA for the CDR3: TGCAGCGGCTCCTCGGGTTTTGATGAAGCTTTCTTT.

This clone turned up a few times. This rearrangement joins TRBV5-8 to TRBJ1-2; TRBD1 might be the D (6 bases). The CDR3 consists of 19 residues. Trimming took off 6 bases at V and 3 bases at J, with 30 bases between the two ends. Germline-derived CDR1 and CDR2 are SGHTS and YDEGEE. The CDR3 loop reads CASTPPRRPGGWDDYGYTF. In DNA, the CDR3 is TGTGCCAGCACCCCTCCGAGGAGACCTGGGGGCTGGGATGACTATGGCTACACCTTC.

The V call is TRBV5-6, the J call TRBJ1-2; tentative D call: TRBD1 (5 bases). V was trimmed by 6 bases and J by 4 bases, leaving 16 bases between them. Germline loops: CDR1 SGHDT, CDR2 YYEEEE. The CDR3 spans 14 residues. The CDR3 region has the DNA TGTGCCAGCAACCCGGGGGGAGTGGGCTATGGCTACACCTTC. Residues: CASNPGGVGYGYTF.

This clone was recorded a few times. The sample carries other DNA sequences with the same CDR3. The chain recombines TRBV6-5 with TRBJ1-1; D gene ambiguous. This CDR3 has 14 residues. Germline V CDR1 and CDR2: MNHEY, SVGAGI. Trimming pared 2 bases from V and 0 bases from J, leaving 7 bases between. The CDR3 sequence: CASSYGQLNTEAFF. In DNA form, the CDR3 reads TGTGCCAGCAGTTACGGGCAGTTGAACACTGAAGCTTTCTTT.

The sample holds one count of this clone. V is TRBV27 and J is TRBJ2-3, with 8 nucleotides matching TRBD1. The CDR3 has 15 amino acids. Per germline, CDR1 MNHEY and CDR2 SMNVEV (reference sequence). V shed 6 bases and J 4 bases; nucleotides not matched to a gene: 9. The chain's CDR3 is CASSPRQGPPDTQYF. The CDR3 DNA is TGTGCCAGCAGCCCTAGACAGGGGCCCCCAGATACGCAGTATTTT.